This TCR beta chain was observed in a study of shared clonotypes between healthy human individuals. Assay: immunoSEQ multiplex PCR; the TCRdb copy retains only in-frame clones and omits some. The sample contains roughly 500,000 clones, about 82% of which appear only once. V was shortened by 4 bases and J by 1 base, with 17 bases between the two germline ends. CDR1 and CDR2 from the germline V gene are MNHNY and SVGAGI (reference sequence). This CDR3 has 16 amino acids. The donors were adults (healthy and HIV-negative) with no recent acute infections or vaccinations. Approximately 90 million PBMCs went into genomic DNA for unsorted samples.

The material sequenced was PBMCs. The sequence derives from a woman aged 40 to 50 in good health. Some clones in this sample may be carry-over from other donors' samples. The chain recombines TRBV6-6 with TRBJ2-7; no reliable D call. CDR3 coding DNA: TGTGCCAGCAGTTCACTCCCTGTTGCGTATTCCTACGAGCAGTACTTC. It is translated as CASSSLPVAYSYEQYF.